The clone carrying this TCR beta chain occurred once. This specimen belongs to a study of blood T cell repertoires in COVID-19. Study-wide context: T cells, B-cell-depleted T cells, or PBMCs supplied cDNA or gDNA.

The assay was immunoSEQ multiplex PCR, and TCRdb's table has in-frame clones only and misses some. In the table there are fewer than 35,000 clones, around 89% of which are singletons. The V gene lost 5 bases and the J gene lost 2 bases, with 13 bases spanning the gap. The CDR3 is made up of 15 amino acids. In germline, CDR1 is MDHEN, CDR2 SYDVKM. This receptor was obtained from a man aged 60 to 75 with active COVID-19. The gene calls are TRBV28 and TRBJ1-5; D might be TRBD1 (6 bases). Material: peripheral blood. The CDR3 loop reads CASSPQGSRNQPQHF. In DNA form, the CDR3 reads TGTGCCAGCAGTCCCCAGGGGTCGCGCAATCAGCCCCAGCATTTT.